This T cell receptor (beta chain) was documented in a study of blood T cells in healthy people across ages. A J-beta primer mix and a sample-barcoded 5' primer were used in a second PCR of roughly 6 to 12 cycles. TCRdb itself ran the 5' RACE reads through MiXCR, one entry per CDR3 protein. The table lists about 940,000 distinct CDR3 sequences, about 48% of them singletons, with about an eighth in the top ten. CDR1 and CDR2 (germline): LNHNV, YYDKDF (reference sequence). CDR3 length equals 14 residues. Caucasian individuals from Russia who were healthy and aged 6 to 90 acted as donors. Study-wide points: Researchers deemed the diversity estimates from one million T cells underestimates.

This clonotype was recorded once. Antigen unknown. A read error may produce the germline difference seen at one junction end. The specimen was blood. This receptor was taken from a man between 25 and 39 years old in good health. The gene calls are TRBV15 and TRBJ2-3; D is undetermined. The CDR3 loop is CAASRVTRTDTQYF. The DNA of the CDR3 is TGTGCCGCCAGCAGAGTAACAAGAACAGATACGCAGTATTTT. Full variable domain (outside the CDR3, taken from reference TRBV15 and TRBJ2-3): DAMVIQNPRYQVTQFGKPVTLSCSQTLNHNVMYWYQQKSSQAPKLLFHYYDKDFNNEADTPDNFQSRRPNTSFCFLDIRSPGLGDTAMYLCAASRVTRTDTQYFGPGTRLTVL.